These 20 T cell receptor beta chains were all obtained from the same sample, sequenced in a study of T cells in Graves' hyperthyroidism and ophthalmopathy. TCR beta CDR3 region amplification was performed from RNA transcripts. The HTBI primer set drove a first-round RT-PCR of the TCR CDR3. A single record per CDR3 protein comes from TCRdb applying MiXCR to the multiplex PCR reads. The sample shows around 450,000 distinct CDR3 sequences, 12% to 15% of them seen only once. Sequenced material: blood. The receptor set was obtained from a woman between 18 and 30 years old with Graves' hyperthyroidism.

This clonotype was seen a single time. The gene calls are TRBV18 and TRBJ1-5; unclear D gene. From germline, CDR1 is KGHSH and CDR2 LQKENI. CDR3 length: 15 amino acids. V was cut by 8 bases and J by 5 bases, with 19 bases left in between. In nucleotides, the CDR3 is TGTGCCAGCACAGCCACAGTTATGAACGATCAGCCCCAGCATTTT. This translates into CASTATVMNDQPQHF.

This clonotype was seen at least ten times. The CDR3 spells CASSSASDTQYF. DNA of the CDR3: TGTGCCAGCAGCTCCGCGTCGGATACGCAGTATTTT. The chain uses TRBV3-1 and TRBJ2-3; D gene uncertain. The V end lost 5 bases, the J end lost 6 bases, and 9 bases lay between the germline ends. Germline V gene data show CDR1 as LGHDT and CDR2 as YNNKEL (reference sequence). This CDR3 comprises 12 residues.

Turning to this clonotype: This may come from a read error, since a much larger clone is one base off. CDR3 protein: CASSSPTSGKETQYF. The CDR3 region has the DNA TGTGCCAGCAGTTCCCCGACTAGCGGGAAAGAGACCCAGTACTTC. The V call is TRBV27, the J call TRBJ2-5; 11 nucleotides line up with TRBD2. Germline CDR1 is MNHEY and CDR2 is SMNVEV (reference sequence). With V trimmed by 4 bases and J by 3 bases, 4 bases remained unmatched. The CDR3 totals 15 residues.

This clonotype has a handful of counts. This chain's CDR3 is CASSQEFRRDFSYEQYF. As DNA, the CDR3 is TGCGCCAGCAGCCAAGAGTTCAGGCGGGACTTTTCATACGAGCAGTACTTC. The rearrangement uses TRBV4-1 and TRBJ2-7, with a tentative D call TRBD2 (6 bases). V lost 0 bases and J 4 bases, leaving 19 bases between the germline ends. Germline V gene data show CDR1 as MGHRA and CDR2 as YSYEKL. CDR3 length: 17 amino acids.

In DNA form, the CDR3 reads TGTGCCAGCAGTGGGCGACTAGCGGGAATCGAAGAGACCCAGTACTTC. It is translated as CASSGRLAGIEETQYF. The chain recombines TRBV2 with TRBJ2-5, with 11 positions matching TRBD2. V lost 4 bases and J lost 3; bases outside the gene matches: 7. This CDR3 is built from 16 residues. In germline, CDR1 is SNHLY, CDR2 FYNNEI.

V and J are TRBV5-1 and TRBJ1-1, with D tentatively TRBD1 (5 bases). Looked up from germline, CDR1 is SGHRS and CDR2 is YFSETQ. Trimming left V 0 bases short and J 10 bases short, with 28 bases between. The CDR3 is 18 amino acids. The CDR3 nucleotides are TGCGCCAGCAGCTTGGGAGGGTTGGGAGAGGGACGGCTCTTGGGAGCTTTCTTT. Its translation: CASSLGGLGEGRLLGAFF.

This clonotype was counted only a few times. In DNA form, the CDR3 reads TGTGCCAGCAGTGGTAGGCACTCCTACGAGCAGTACTTC. It specifies CASSGRHSYEQYF. The chain employs TRBV25-1 and TRBJ2-7; D is unresolved. Germline V gene lookup returns CDR1 MGHDK and CDR2 SYGVNS. The CDR3 is made up of 13 amino acids. V was trimmed by 4 bases and J by 0 bases, leaving 7 bases between them.

The chain has TRBV20-1 and TRBJ2-3; D ambiguous. The CDR3 covers 14 residues. The germline CDR1 and CDR2 sequences are DFQATT and SNEGSKA (reference sequence). The V and J ends lost 4 bases and 0 bases respectively, with 11 bases between them. As DNA, the CDR3 is TGCAGTGCTAAGGTCCAAACTAGCACAGATACGCAGTATTTT. This translates into CSAKVQTSTDTQYF.

The chain combines TRBV6-1 with TRBJ1-1; no clear D. The CDR3 has 14 amino acids. Trimming left V 7 bases short and J 5 bases short, with 17 bases between. The germline CDR1 and CDR2 sequences are MNHNS and SASEGT. The CDR3 loop reads CASTRREELTEAFF. In nucleotides, the CDR3 is TGTGCCAGCACACGAAGGGAAGAGTTAACTGAAGCTTTCTTT.

In this sample, this clonotype turned up many times. This rearrangement joins TRBV3-1 to TRBJ2-1; D call uncertain. Germline-derived CDR1 and CDR2 are LGHDT and YNNKEL (reference sequence). CDR3 length: 13 amino acids. The V end was cut by 0 bases, the J end by 4 bases, with 4 bases between. The DNA of the CDR3 is TGTGCCAGCAGCCAAGACGGATACAATGAGCAGTTCTTC. This translates into CASSQDGYNEQFF.

The genes are TRBV7-9 and TRBJ1-2, with D maybe TRBD1 (5 bases). V lost 1 base and J 6 bases, leaving 15 bases between the germline ends. Germline V gene lookup returns CDR1 SEHNR and CDR2 FQNEAQ (reference sequence). This CDR3 contains 15 residues. CDR3 loop: CASSLGLGGAHGYTF. CDR3 nucleotide sequence: TGTGCCAGCAGCTTAGGCCTGGGAGGGGCGCATGGCTACACCTTC.

This clonotype was counted many times. V usage is TRBV6-5 and J usage is TRBJ2-3; TRBD2 aligns across 9 bases. The CDR3 runs 17 residues. Trimming cost V 0 bases and J 0 bases; bases outside gene matches: 4. The germline gives CDR1 MNHEY, CDR2 SVGAGI. The CDR3 sequence is CASSYSTSGSSTDTQYF. In DNA form, the CDR3 reads TGTGCCAGCAGTTACTCGACTAGCGGTTCTAGCACAGATACGCAGTATTTT.

This clonotype was counted many times. J is TRBJ1-5 and V is TRBV2, with TRBD1 matching 8 bases. With 6 bases clipped from V and 3 bases from J, the junction kept 10 bases outside the gene matches. This CDR3 is 16 amino acids long. Looked up from germline, CDR1 is SNHLY and CDR2 is FYNNEI. The CDR3 reads CASRREGQANNQPQHF. The CDR3 DNA is TGTGCCAGCAGGAGAGAGGGACAGGCTAACAATCAGCCCCAGCATTTT.

This clonotype appeared many times. V usage is TRBV12-3 or TRBV12-4 and J usage is TRBJ1-6; D is unclear. The ends were cut back, 3 bases at V and 3 bases at J, with 9 bases in the middle. This CDR3 is 15 amino acids long. This CDR3 is CASSLGSLYNSPLHF. In nucleotides, the CDR3 is TGTGCCAGCAGTTTGGGCAGCCTCTATAATTCACCCCTCCACTTT.

The chain carries TRBV3-1 and TRBJ1-6; D is unclear. Germline lookup yields CDR1 LGHDT and CDR2 YNNKEL (reference sequence). The CDR3 covers 13 residues. V lost 4 bases and J lost 10, with 11 bases in between. The CDR3 sequence: CASSPSERSPLHF. Written as DNA, the CDR3 is TGTGCCAGCAGCCCCTCCGAGCGGTCACCCCTCCACTTT.

The chain links TRBV7-3 to TRBJ2-7, with 11 bases fitting TRBD2. Losses at the gene ends were 3 bases for V and 2 bases for J; bases not matched to a gene: 6. This CDR3 region has 16 residues. CDR1 is SGHTA and CDR2 is FQGTGA in the germline V gene. CDR3 loop: CASSLGLAADTYEQYF. CDR3 nucleotides: TGTGCCAGCAGCTTGGGACTAGCGGCTGATACCTACGAGCAGTACTTC.

This clonotype showed up many times. J is TRBJ1-1 and V is TRBV28; D is unclear. Per the germline V gene, CDR1 is MDHEN and CDR2 is SYDVKM. This CDR3 region has 15 residues. V dropped 6 bases and J dropped 7 bases, with 21 bases sitting between them. In DNA form, the CDR3 reads TGTGCCAGCAGCCATAGACCCCCCTGGGGTGGTGAAGCTTTCTTT. Translated: CASSHRPPWGGEAFF.

The chain joins TRBV28 to TRBJ2-7; the match to TRBD2 covers 13 bases. V was clipped by 6 bases and J by 4 bases; unmatched bases: 6. This CDR3 has 15 residues. CDR1 is MDHEN and CDR2 is SYDVKM in the germline V gene. The CDR3 DNA is TGTGCCAGCAGAACACCGGGACTAGCGGGATACGAGCAGTACTTC. Amino acid sequence: CASRTPGLAGYEQYF. Based on the CDR3 plus reference TRBV28 and TRBJ2-7, the full variable domain is DVKVTQSSRYLVKRTGEKVFLECVQDMDHENMFWYRQDPGLGLRLIYFSYDVKMKEKGDIPEGYSVSREKKERFSLILESASTNQTSMYLCASRTPGLAGYEQYFGPGTRLTVT.

The chain carries TRBV6-5 and TRBJ2-1; D uncertain. CDR1 and CDR2 from the germline V gene are MNHEY and SVGAGI. The CDR3 totals 15 residues. V gave up 2 bases and J gave up 8 bases, with 16 bases separating them. The CDR3 region has the DNA TGTGCCAGCAGTTACATCCGGGTGCGGCTCGATGAGCAGTTCTTC. It is translated as CASSYIRVRLDEQFF.

This clonotype was seen ten or more times. The rearrangement uses TRBV27 and TRBJ2-3; 9 nucleotides line up with TRBD1. V was clipped by 0 bases and J by 5 bases; unmatched bases: 3. This CDR3 region has 15 residues. Germline CDR1 reads MNHEY; CDR2 reads SMNVEV (reference sequence). DNA for the CDR3: TGTGCCAGCAGTTTATCAGGGACAGGGATAGATACGCAGTATTTT. Translated: CASSLSGTGIDTQYF.